This is a list of T cell receptor beta chains from one sample in a study of T cells in Graves' hyperthyroidism and ophthalmopathy. TCRdb re-derived calls from the multiplex PCR reads in MiXCR, one entry per CDR3 protein. The profile shows some 560,000 distinct CDR3 sequences, 15% to 18% of them singletons. Material: blood. The receptors stem from a woman under 40 with Graves' hyperthyroidism. The CDR3 runs from the conserved cysteine through the conserved F or W. D genes are given only for firm matches. Clone size appears in some rows only: once, few, many, or a class for an expanded clone.

v_call	d_call	clone_size	j_call	cdr3_aa	cdr3_nt
TRBV18	TRBD2	few	TRBJ2-1	CASSPGLAANEQFF	TGTGCCAGCTCGCCCGGACTAGCAGCGAATGAGCAGTTCTTC
TRBV6-1	TRBD2	many	TRBJ2-7	CASSEEASGRYYEQYF	TGTGCCAGCAGTGAAGAGGCTAGCGGGAGGTATTACGAGCAGTACTTC
TRBV7-9	-	many	TRBJ2-7	CASSPWTDSYEQYF	TGTGCCAGCAGCCCCTGGACGGATTCCTACGAGCAGTACTTC
TRBV5-1	-	few	TRBJ2-6	CASSLELGAGANVLTF	TGCGCCAGCAGCTTGGAACTGGGGGCTGGGGCCAACGTCCTGACTTTC
TRBV20-1	TRBD1	many	TRBJ1-4	CSASGTGLNEKLFF	TGCAGTGCTTCCGGGACAGGCCTTAATGAAAAACTGTTTTTT
TRBV20-1	-	-	TRBJ1-1	CSASGMLVEAFF	TGCAGTGCGTCAGGGATGTTGGTTGAAGCTTTCTTT
TRBV7-9	TRBD1	many	TRBJ2-1	CASSLGQGVYNEQFF	TGTGCCAGCAGCTTAGGACAGGGCGTTTACAATGAGCAGTTCTTC
TRBV12-3/TRBV12-4	-	many	TRBJ2-7	CASSRREPRAGVGGEQYF	TGTGCCAGCAGCCGCCGAGAGCCCAGGGCCGGGGTTGGAGGCGAGCAGTACTTC
TRBV20-1	TRBD1	many	TRBJ2-1	CSASQTGFYNEQFF	TGCAGTGCTAGTCAGACAGGGTTCTACAATGAGCAGTTCTTC
TRBV7-9	-	few	TRBJ2-7	CASSLTPGAIGSYEQYF	TGTGCCAGCAGCCTAACCCCGGGAGCTATCGGCTCCTACGAGCAGTACTTC
TRBV7-9	-	many	TRBJ2-2	CASKAGTDLRAGELFF	TGTGCCAGCAAAGCCGGGACGGACCTTCGCGCCGGGGAGCTGTTTTTT
TRBV6-1	-	-	TRBJ2-3	CASWEWGTDTQYF	TGTGCCAGCTGGGAGTGGGGCACAGATACGCAGTATTTT
TRBV19	-	many	TRBJ1-5	CASSISRNQPQHF	TGTGCCAGTAGTATCTCGCGGAATCAGCCCCAGCATTTT
TRBV28	TRBD1	many	TRBJ2-4	CASSARQGNIQYF	TGTGCCAGCAGCGCTAGACAGGGAAACATTCAGTACTTC
TRBV12-3/TRBV12-4	-	many	TRBJ1-2	CASSPQDYGYTF	TGTGCCAGCAGTCCCCAGGACTATGGCTACACCTTC
TRBV12-3/TRBV12-4	-	few	TRBJ2-6	CASTQTRASGANVLTF	TGTGCCAGCACCCAGACCAGGGCGAGTGGGGCCAACGTCCTGACTTTC
TRBV7-9	-	few	TRBJ1-2	CASSFEDYGYTF	TGTGCCAGCAGCTTTGAGGACTATGGCTACACCTTC
TRBV20-1	TRBD2	-	TRBJ2-7	CSASGTSGSSPYEQYF	TGCAGTGCATCCGGGACTAGCGGGAGTTCTCCCTACGAGCAGTACTTC
TRBV28	TRBD1	many	TRBJ2-4	CASSPRTGRKAKNIQYF	TGTGCCAGCAGTCCCAGGACAGGGCGTAAAGCCAAAAACATTCAGTACTTC
TRBV7-9	TRBD2	-	TRBJ2-7	CASSSTNPSGRANSEQYF	TGTGCCAGCAGCTCGACGAACCCGAGCGGGAGGGCCAATTCCGAGCAGTACTTC